This T cell receptor (beta chain) appears in the sequencing data of a study of blood T cell repertoires in COVID-19. In germline, CDR1 is KGHSH, CDR2 LQKENI. With 6 bases clipped from V and 3 bases from J, the junction kept 16 bases outside the gene matches. The CDR3 is made up of 17 amino acids. The method was immunoSEQ multiplex PCR; TCRdb's version includes in-frame clones alone and lacks a portion of them. The sample has about 160,000 clones; around 90% are singletons. The chain combines TRBV18 with TRBJ2-7; 8 bases are a match to TRBD1. The TCR originated in a woman aged 60-75 years who had recovered from COVID-19. The specimen was peripheral blood. The CDR3 bases are TGTGCCAGCTCGACTTATTCCGGGACAGGTTCCGTCTACGAGCAGTACTTC. Translation gives CASSTYSGTGSVYEQYF. Variable domain in full (rest from reference TRBV18 and TRBJ2-7): NAGVMQNPRHLVRRRGQEARLRCSPMKGHSHVYWYRQLPEEGLKFMVYLQKENIIDESGMPKERFSAEFPKEGPSILRIQQVVRGDSAAYFCASSTYSGTGSVYEQYFGPGTRLTVT.